This T cell receptor beta chain was identified during a study of blood T cell repertoires in COVID-19. Overall study: Researchers got acute and convalescent COVID-19 samples from the United States, Italy and Spain.

Original processing notes: Cell counts per sample came from amplifying reference gene primers. Some clones are missing from TCRdb's copy, which holds only in-frame ones; the method was immunoSEQ multiplex PCR. From that table come the V and J calls and clone size; the DNA was used to work out D and trimming. The sample holds approximately 300,000 clones, over 75% seen once. Germline trimming cut 6 bases from V and 3 bases from J; bases unmatched to any gene: 7. This CDR3 is 16 amino acids long. The germline V gene has CDR1 MNHEY and CDR2 SMNVEV (reference sequence). Enrolled during active infection, Seattle patients were then followed longitudinally.

The specimen sequenced was peripheral blood. This receptor was identified in a woman aged 25-40 years with COVID-19, enrolled during active disease. The rearrangement links TRBV27 to TRBJ1-4, with 10 bases fitting TRBD1. The CDR3 DNA reads as TGTGCCAGCAGAGGGGACAGGGGCGCCCCTAATGAAAAACTGTTTTTT. This sequence encodes CASRGDRGAPNEKLFF.